The table lists the clone carrying this T cell receptor beta chain with a few counts. In germline, CDR1 is SEHNR, CDR2 FQNEAQ (reference sequence). V lost 4 bases, J lost 10 bases, and 16 bases stayed unmatched. This CDR3 is built from 17 residues. TCRbeta library preparation incorporated unique molecular identifiers. TCRdb reanalysed the PCR reads using MiXCR and keeps one entry per CDR3 protein. The sample holds fewer than 400,000 distinct CDR3 sequences, roughly 21% seen once. This entry comes from a study of T-cell reconstitution after alpha-beta-depleted transplantation in children. The specimen was PBMCs from the stem cell graft donor, collected from the stem cell graft. This clonotype was sampled from a human donor who donated a stem cell graft to a child with acute myeloid leukemia. The chain uses TRBV7-9 and TRBJ2-1; TRBD2 agrees at 10 bases. This CDR3 reads CASSSITLSGRAREQFF. The CDR3 DNA reads TGTGCCAGCAGCTCCATTACCCTAAGCGGGAGGGCCAGAGAGCAGTTCTTC. The variable domain in full, with the rest retrieved from reference TRBV7-9 and TRBJ2-1, is DTGVSQNPRHKITKRGQNVTFRCDPISEHNRLYWYRQTLGQGPEFLTYFQNEAQLEKSRLLSDRFSAERPKGSFSTLEIQRTEQGDSAMYLCASSSITLSGRAREQFFGPGTRLTVL.